The T cell receptor (beta chain) under discussion was sequenced for a study of CD8 T cells in Susac syndrome. The V and J ends lost 6 bases and 2 bases respectively, with 20 bases between them. CDR1 and CDR2 (germline): MNHNS, SASEGT. The CDR3 covers 17 residues. Notes on this clonotype: The antigen remains unidentified.

A quantity of about 0.45 to 1 ug RNA underwent reverse transcription using random hexamers. TCRdb itself ran the immunoSEQ multiplex PCR reads through MiXCR, one entry per CDR3 protein. The sample records 200,000 to 300,000 distinct CDR3 sequences, 85% to 95% being singletons. Study-level results: Acknowledgment was made by the study that its TCR sequencing and HLA analysis involved a relatively small number of individuals.

CD8+ and CD4+ blood T cells underwent TCR beta sequencing. The receptor was derived from a human donor with multiple sclerosis. The sequenced sample consisted of CD4+ T cells from PBMCs. This rearrangement joins TRBV6-1 to TRBJ2-4; D is possibly TRBD2 (5 bases). The CDR3 here is CASRTRRLGGSKNIQYF. CDR3 nucleotides: TGTGCCAGCAGGACGAGACGTCTCGGAGGCTCCAAAAACATTCAGTACTTC.